The T cell receptor beta chain described here comes from a study of beta chain features in type 1 diabetes. The authors reverse transcribed all of the isolated RNA, so sequencing captured expressed TCRB transcripts. Profiled with immunoSEQ multiplex PCR; TCRdb holds only in-frame clones, not every one. The table has some 99,000 clones, about 40% seen once. Unmatched junction bases numbered 4, after V lost 1 base and J lost 3 bases. This CDR3 is built from 15 residues. CDR1 LNHNV and CDR2 YYDKDF come from the germline V gene (reference sequence). V and J are TRBV15 and TRBJ2-7; 9 nucleotides align to TRBD2. The sequencing sample was made of stem cell memory CD4+ T cells from blood. The TCR sequence derives from a young woman in good health. The CDR3 nucleotides are TGTGCCACCAGCAGAGTTAGCGGGGGCCGCTACGAGCAGTACTTC. Protein product: CATSRVSGGRYEQYF.